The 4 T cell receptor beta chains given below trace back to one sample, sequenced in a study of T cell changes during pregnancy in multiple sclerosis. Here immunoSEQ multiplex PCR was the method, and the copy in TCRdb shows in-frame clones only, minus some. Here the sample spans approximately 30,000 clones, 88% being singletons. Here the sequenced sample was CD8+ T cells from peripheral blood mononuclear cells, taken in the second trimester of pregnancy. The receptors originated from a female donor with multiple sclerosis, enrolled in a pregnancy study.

The CDR3 protein is CASNPTEADTQYF. The CDR3 DNA follows: TGTGCCAGCAATCCGACGGAGGCAGATACGCAGTATTTT. This chain joins TRBV6-5 and TRBJ2-3; D is possibly TRBD2 (5 bases). CDR1 is MNHEY, CDR2 SVGAGI, per germline. The V end lost 7 bases, the J end lost 4 bases, and 12 bases lay between the germline ends. The CDR3 is 13 residues long.

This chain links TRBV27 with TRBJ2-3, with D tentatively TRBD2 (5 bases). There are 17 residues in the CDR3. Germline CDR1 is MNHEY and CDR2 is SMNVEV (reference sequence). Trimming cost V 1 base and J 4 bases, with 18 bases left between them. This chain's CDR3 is CASSLLLGRGTSDTQYF. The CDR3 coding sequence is TGTGCCAGCAGTTTATTATTGGGTCGGGGAACGTCAGATACGCAGTATTTT.

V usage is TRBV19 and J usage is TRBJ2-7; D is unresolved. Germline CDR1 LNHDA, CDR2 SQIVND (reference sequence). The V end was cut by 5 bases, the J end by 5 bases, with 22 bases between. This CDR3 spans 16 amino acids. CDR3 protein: CASSFTTAVALDEQYF. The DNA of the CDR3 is TGTGCCAGTAGTTTCACGACCGCGGTGGCTCTTGACGAGCAGTACTTC.

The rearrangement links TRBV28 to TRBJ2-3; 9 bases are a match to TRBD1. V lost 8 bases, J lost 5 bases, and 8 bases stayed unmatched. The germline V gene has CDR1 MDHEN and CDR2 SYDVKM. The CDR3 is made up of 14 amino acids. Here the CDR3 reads CASLTGGEEDTQYF. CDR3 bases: TGTGCCAGCCTAACAGGGGGCGAGGAAGATACGCAGTATTTT.